These 10 T cell receptor beta chains were sequenced from one sample in a study of blood T cell repertoires in COVID-19. The data were produced by immunoSEQ multiplex PCR, yet TCRdb's version contains in-frame clones alone and is incomplete. The sample records approximately 240,000 clones, around 82% being singletons. The specimen was peripheral blood. The receptors come from a woman aged 55-69 years with acute or convalescent COVID-19.

V gene TRBV7-9 combines with J gene TRBJ2-2, with TRBD1 matching over 10 bases. There are 14 residues in the CDR3. Germline CDR1 is SEHNR and CDR2 is FQNEAQ (reference sequence). Unmatched junction bases numbered 5, after V lost 8 bases and J lost 5 bases. CDR3: CASRGQGETGELFF. The CDR3, as DNA: TGTGCCAGCCGCGGACAGGGGGAGACCGGGGAGCTGTTTTTT.

This clone was observed once. Other nucleotide sequences from this sample produce the same CDR3. V and J are TRBV7-2 and TRBJ1-1, with no clear D. Trimming shortened V by 1 base and J by 1 base, and 7 bases separated the two germline ends. Germline V CDR1 and CDR2: SGHTA, FQGNSA. The CDR3 loop spans 14 amino acids. The CDR3 protein is CASSLGPGNTEAFF. The CDR3 DNA sequence: TGTGCCAGCAGCTTAGGGCCAGGGAACACTGAAGCTTTCTTT. The whole variable domain, remainder taken from reference TRBV7-2 and TRBJ1-1, is GAGVSQSPSNKVTEKGKDVELRCDPISGHTALYWYRQSLGQGLEFLIYFQGNSAPDKSGLPSDRFSAERTGGSVSTLTIQRTQQEDSAVYLCASSLGPGNTEAFFGQGTRLTVV.

The rearrangement links TRBV7-9 to TRBJ1-2; D perhaps matches TRBD1 (5 bases). CDR1 and CDR2 from the germline V gene are SEHNR and FQNEAQ (reference sequence). This CDR3 has 12 amino acids. Between the trimmed V and J ends, which lost 7 bases and 8 bases, there was a span of 14 bases. CDR3 in DNA: TGTGCCAGCACCATCAGGGCTGGGGGCTACACCTTC. Encoded protein: CASTIRAGGYTF.

V usage is TRBV3-1 (or the pseudogene TRBV3-2) and J usage is TRBJ1-2; TRBD1 is a possible D gene (5 bases). The CDR3 runs to 13 residues. The V and J ends lost 4 bases and 3 bases respectively, with 9 bases between them. CDR1 is LGHDT and CDR2 is YNNKEL in the germline V gene (reference sequence). The CDR3 DNA reads TGTGCCAGCAGCCTTGAGACAGACTATGGCTACACCTTC. This codes for CASSLETDYGYTF.

The V gene is TRBV28, the J gene TRBJ2-7; 7 nucleotides agree with TRBD1. Germline CDR1 MDHEN, CDR2 SYDVKM. The CDR3 runs to 13 residues. The V gene end was trimmed by 5 bases and the J gene end by 7 bases; junction bases not matched to a gene: 8. The DNA for the CDR3 is TGTGCCAGCAGTGGTACTAGGGGGCGAGAGCAGTACTTC. This sequence encodes CASSGTRGREQYF.

The chain uses TRBV2 and TRBJ1-2; the D gene is possibly TRBD1 (6 bases). Germline CDR1 and CDR2: SNHLY and FYNNEI. This CDR3 region has 12 residues. Trimming left V 4 bases short and J 8 bases short, with 11 bases between. CDR3 loop: CASSGYRVGYTF. The CDR3 DNA is TGTGCCAGCAGTGGGTACAGGGTCGGCTACACCTTC.

V usage is TRBV29-1 and J usage is TRBJ1-2; tentative D call: TRBD1 (6 bases). The CDR3 has 15 amino acids. The V end lost 3 bases, the J end lost 1 base, and 15 bases lay between the germline ends. Looked up from germline, CDR1 is SQVTM and CDR2 is ANQGSEA. This CDR3 is CSVDHTGIGNYGYTF. CDR3 bases: TGCAGCGTTGACCACACAGGGATTGGTAACTATGGCTACACCTTC.

J is TRBJ1-2 and V is TRBV20-1; 9 bases line up with TRBD1. The junction had 8 bases not matched to a gene; V was cut back by 3 bases and J by 0 bases. Germline CDR1 DFQATT, CDR2 SNEGSKA (reference sequence). The CDR3 is made up of 16 amino acids. The CDR3 DNA sequence: TGCAGTGCTAGTCCGGACAGGGGACTTCCTAACTATGGCTACACCTTC. This encodes CSASPDRGLPNYGYTF.

The rearrangement links TRBV5-4 to TRBJ2-5, with D tentatively TRBD2 (6 bases). CDR1 and CDR2 from the germline V gene are SGHNT and YYREEE (reference sequence). CDR3 length equals 15 residues. With 2 bases removed from V and 5 bases from J, the gap between germline ends came to 16 bases. This CDR3 reads CASSFGSTSKETQYF. CDR3 in DNA: TGTGCCAGCAGCTTTGGTTCGACTAGTAAGGAGACCCAGTACTTC.

The chain couples TRBV11-2 to TRBJ2-2; TRBD1 is a possible D gene (5 bases). V was trimmed by 1 base and J by 5 bases, leaving 14 bases between them. The CDR3 is made up of 16 amino acids. Germline CDR1 SGHAT, CDR2 FQNNGV. Written as DNA, the CDR3 is TGTGCCAGCAGCTTAGTGAGTTGGGGCGGAACCGGGGAGCTGTTTTTT. This codes for CASSLVSWGGTGELFF. Full variable domain (remainder filled in from reference TRBV11-2 and TRBJ2-2): EAGVAQSPRYKIIEKRQSVAFWCNPISGHATLYWYQQILGQGPKLLIQFQNNGVVDDSQLPKDRFSAERLKGVDSTLKIQPAKLEDSAVYLCASSLVSWGGTGELFFGEGSRLTVL.